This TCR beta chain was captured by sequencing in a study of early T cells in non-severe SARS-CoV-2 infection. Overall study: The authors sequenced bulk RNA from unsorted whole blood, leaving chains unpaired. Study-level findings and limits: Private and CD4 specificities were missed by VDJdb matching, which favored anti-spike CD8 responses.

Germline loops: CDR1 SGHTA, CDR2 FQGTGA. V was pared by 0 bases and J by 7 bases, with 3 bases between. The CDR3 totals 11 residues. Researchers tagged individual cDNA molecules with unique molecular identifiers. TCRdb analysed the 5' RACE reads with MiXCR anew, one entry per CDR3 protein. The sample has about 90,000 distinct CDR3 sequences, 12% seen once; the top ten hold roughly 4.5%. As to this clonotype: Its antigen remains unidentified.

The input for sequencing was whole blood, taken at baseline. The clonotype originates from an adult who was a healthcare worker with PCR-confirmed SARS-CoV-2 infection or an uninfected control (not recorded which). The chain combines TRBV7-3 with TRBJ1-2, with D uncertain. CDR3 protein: CASSLTFGYTF. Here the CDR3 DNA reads TGTGCCAGCAGCTTAACTTTTGGCTACACCTTC. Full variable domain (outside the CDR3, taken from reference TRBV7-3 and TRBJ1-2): GAGVSQTPSNKVTEKGKYVELRCDPISGHTALYWYRQSLGQGPEFLIYFQGTGAADDSGLPNDRFFAVRPEGSVSTLKIQRTERGDSAVYLCASSLTFGYTFGSGTRLTVV.